Listed here are 8 T cell receptor beta chains from one sample, sequenced in a study of T-cell memory formation after mild COVID-19. Via MiXCR, TCRdb re-called the 5' RACE reads, giving one row per CDR3 protein. The table includes 50,000 to 60,000 distinct CDR3 sequences, 25% to 35% detected once. Sequencing was performed on PBMCs or a T cell subset sorted from them (not recorded which). These receptors originate from a man between 18 and 35 years old who had mild COVID-19 (a few samples of this study predate the infection). Cell type and time point are not known.

The J gene is TRBJ2-2, the V gene TRBV4-1; 9 nucleotides line up with TRBD1. In germline, CDR1 is MGHRA, CDR2 YSYEKL. The CDR3 has 16 amino acids. V dropped 3 bases and J dropped 6; count of bases not matched to a gene: 8. In DNA, the CDR3 is TGCGCCAGCAGCCACCGTTCGGACAGGGGAGCCGGGGAGCTGTTTTTT. Amino acids: CASSHRSDRGAGELFF.

The chain combines TRBV2 with TRBJ1-1; the D is unclear. V gave up 4 bases and J gave up 4 bases, with 19 bases separating them. The CDR3 is 16 amino acids. Germline CDR1 and CDR2: SNHLY and FYNNEI. The CDR3 DNA reads as TGTGCCAGCAGTGTCCTCCCGGGTCGGAGATCCACTGAAGCTTTCTTT. Translated, it gives CASSVLPGRRSTEAFF.

J is TRBJ1-6 and V is TRBV12-3 or TRBV12-4; 7 bases align to TRBD1. This CDR3 contains 13 residues. The ends lost 6 bases at V and 5 bases at J; junction bases unmatched: 1. CDR3: CASRTGNNSPLHF. The DNA of the CDR3 is TGTGCCAGCAGGACAGGGAATAATTCACCCCTCCACTTT.

The V call is TRBV19, the J call TRBJ1-1, with D perhaps matching TRBD1 (6 bases). The V and J ends lost 5 bases and 1 base respectively, with 8 bases between them. This CDR3 contains 13 residues. Germline loops: CDR1 LNHDA, CDR2 SQIVND (reference sequence). CDR3 residues: CASSWGQNTEAFF. The CDR3 region has the DNA TGTGCCAGTAGTTGGGGACAGAACACTGAAGCTTTCTTT.

The chain links TRBV7-9 to TRBJ2-1; D unresolved. Per germline, CDR1 SEHNR and CDR2 FQNEAQ (reference sequence). This CDR3 has 11 residues. Trimming took off 3 bases at V and 6 bases at J, with 3 bases between the two ends. CDR3 residues: CASSFANEQFF. The CDR3 bases are TGTGCCAGCAGCTTCGCCAATGAGCAGTTCTTC.

The J gene is TRBJ2-7, the V gene TRBV20-1, with D possibly being TRBD2 (7 bases). Trimming left V 0 bases short and J 4 bases short, with 16 bases between. CDR1 and CDR2 (germline): DFQATT, SNEGSKA (reference sequence). The CDR3 consists of 15 residues. The CDR3 protein is CSARDRGGFGYEQYV. The CDR3 bases are TGCAGTGCTAGAGATAGGGGGGGATTCGGATACGAGCAGTACGTC.

The rearrangement links TRBV7-9 to TRBJ1-4; D is uncertain. CDR3 length: 14 amino acids. V was clipped by 4 bases and J by 10 bases, with 16 bases between them. CDR1 is SEHNR and CDR2 is FQNEAQ in the germline V gene (reference sequence). CDR3 sequence (DNA): TGTGCCAGCAGCTCGAGAAGTGTTACGGGAAAACTGTTTTTT. Its translation is CASSSRSVTGKLFF.

The rearrangement joins TRBV7-9 to TRBJ2-1; a weak D match, TRBD2 (7 bases). Trimming removed 1 base at V and 2 bases at J, with 12 bases between. There are 16 residues in the CDR3. Per germline, CDR1 SEHNR and CDR2 FQNEAQ (reference sequence). The chain's CDR3 is CASSLEGGRTYNEQFF. The CDR3 DNA sequence: TGTGCCAGCAGCTTAGAGGGGGGGCGAACCTACAATGAGCAGTTCTTC.